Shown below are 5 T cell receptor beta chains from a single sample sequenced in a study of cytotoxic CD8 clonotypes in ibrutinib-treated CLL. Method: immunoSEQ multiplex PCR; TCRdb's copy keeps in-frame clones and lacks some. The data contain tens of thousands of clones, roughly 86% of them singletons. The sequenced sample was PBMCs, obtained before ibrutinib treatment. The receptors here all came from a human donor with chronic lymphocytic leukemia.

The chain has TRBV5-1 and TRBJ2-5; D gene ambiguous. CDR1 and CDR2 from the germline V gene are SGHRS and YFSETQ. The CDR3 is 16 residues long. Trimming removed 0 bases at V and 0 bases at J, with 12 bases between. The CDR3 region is CASSLVAAVYQETQYF. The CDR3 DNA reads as TGCGCCAGCAGCTTGGTTGCGGCCGTTTACCAAGAGACCCAGTACTTC.

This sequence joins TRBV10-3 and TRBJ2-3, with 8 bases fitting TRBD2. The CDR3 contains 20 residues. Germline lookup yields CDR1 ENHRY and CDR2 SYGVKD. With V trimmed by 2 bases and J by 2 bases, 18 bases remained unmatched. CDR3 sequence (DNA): TGTGCCATCAGTGAGCCAATCGGATTCTTAACTAGCGGACTCACAGATACGCAGTATTTT. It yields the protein CAISEPIGFLTSGLTDTQYF.

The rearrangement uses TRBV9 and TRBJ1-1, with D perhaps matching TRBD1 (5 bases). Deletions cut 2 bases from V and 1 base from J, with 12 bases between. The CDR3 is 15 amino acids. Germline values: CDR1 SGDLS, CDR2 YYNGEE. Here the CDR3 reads CASSVYLGTNTEAFF. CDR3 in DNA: TGTGCCAGCAGCGTGTATCTAGGGACGAACACTGAAGCTTTCTTT.

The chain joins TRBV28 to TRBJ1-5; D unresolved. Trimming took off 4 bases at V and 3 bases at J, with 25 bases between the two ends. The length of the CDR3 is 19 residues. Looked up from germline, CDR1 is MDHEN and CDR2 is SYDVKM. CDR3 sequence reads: CASSSGDPSVRRINQPQHF. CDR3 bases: TGTGCCAGCAGTTCTGGGGATCCGTCAGTACGAAGAATCAATCAGCCCCAGCATTTT.

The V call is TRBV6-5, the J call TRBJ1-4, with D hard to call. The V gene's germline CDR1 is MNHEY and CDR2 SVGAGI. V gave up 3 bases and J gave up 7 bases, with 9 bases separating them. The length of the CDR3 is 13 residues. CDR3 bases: TGTGCCAGCAGTTATGGTTCTGTTGAAAAACTGTTTTTT. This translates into CASSYGSVEKLFF.